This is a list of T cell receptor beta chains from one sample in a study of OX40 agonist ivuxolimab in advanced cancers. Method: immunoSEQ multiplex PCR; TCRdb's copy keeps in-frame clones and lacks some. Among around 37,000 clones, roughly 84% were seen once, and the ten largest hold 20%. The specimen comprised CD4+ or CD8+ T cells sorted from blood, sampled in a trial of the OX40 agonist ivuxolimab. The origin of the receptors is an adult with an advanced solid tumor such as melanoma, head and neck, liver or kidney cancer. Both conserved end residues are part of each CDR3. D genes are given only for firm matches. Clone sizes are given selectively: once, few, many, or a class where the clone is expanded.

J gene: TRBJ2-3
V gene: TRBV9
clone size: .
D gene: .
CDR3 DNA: TGTGCCAGCAGCGTAGTCGGACAGAACACAGATACGCAGTATTTT
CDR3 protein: CASSVVGQNTDTQYF

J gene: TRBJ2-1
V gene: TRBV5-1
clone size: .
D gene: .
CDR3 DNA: TGCGCCAGCAGCTTTTATCCGATGACCGCGGGGACCTACAATGGGCAGTTCTTC
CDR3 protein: CASSFYPMTAGTYNGQFF

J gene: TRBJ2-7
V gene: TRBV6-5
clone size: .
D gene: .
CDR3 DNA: TGTGCCAGCAGTTACTCGAAATCCTACGAGCAGTACTTC
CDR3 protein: CASSYSKSYEQYF

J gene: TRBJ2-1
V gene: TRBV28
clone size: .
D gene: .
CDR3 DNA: TGTGCCAGCAGGCTAAGGGCGGGAATCGGGAATGAGCAGTTCTTC
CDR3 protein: CASRLRAGIGNEQFF

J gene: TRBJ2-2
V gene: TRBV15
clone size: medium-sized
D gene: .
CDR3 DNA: TGTGCCACCAGCAGAGATACCGAGGGTGCGGAGCTGTTTTTT
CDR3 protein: CATSRDTEGAELFF

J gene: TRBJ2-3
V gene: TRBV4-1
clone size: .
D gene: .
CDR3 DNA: TGCGCCAGCAGCCGCGACACAGATACGCAGTATTTT
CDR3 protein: CASSRDTDTQYF

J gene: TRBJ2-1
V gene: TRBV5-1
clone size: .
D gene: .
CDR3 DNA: TGCGCCAGCAGCTTGTATGAGGGGAATGAGCAGTTCTTC
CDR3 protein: CASSLYEGNEQFF

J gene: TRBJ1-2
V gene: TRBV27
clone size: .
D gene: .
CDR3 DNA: TGTGCCAGCAGTTTTCACCCAGACCGTGGCTACACCTTC
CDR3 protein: CASSFHPDRGYTF

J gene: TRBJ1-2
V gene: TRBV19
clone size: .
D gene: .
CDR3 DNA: TGTGCCAGTAGCCTGGGGGGGTATGGCTACACCTTC
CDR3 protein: CASSLGGYGYTF

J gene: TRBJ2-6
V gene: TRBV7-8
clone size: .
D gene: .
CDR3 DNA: TGTGCCAGCAGCTCGGGGGTTTCTGGGGCCAACGTCCTGACTTTC
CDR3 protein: CASSSGVSGANVLTF

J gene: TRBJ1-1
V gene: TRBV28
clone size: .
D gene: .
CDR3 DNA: TGTGCCAGCAGCCTGACAAACACTGAAGCTTTCTTT
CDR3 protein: CASSLTNTEAFF

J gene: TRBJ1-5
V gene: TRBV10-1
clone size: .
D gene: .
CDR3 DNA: TGCGCCAGCAAGGTACAGAAGTGGGGTCAGCCCCAGCATTTT
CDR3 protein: CASKVQKWGQPQHF

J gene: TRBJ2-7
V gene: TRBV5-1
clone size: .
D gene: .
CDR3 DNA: TGCGCCAGCAGCTTGCGGGGAGAAGAGCAGTACTTC
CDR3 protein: CASSLRGEEQYF

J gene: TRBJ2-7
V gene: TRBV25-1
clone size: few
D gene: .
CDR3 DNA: TGTGCCAGCAGTCCCACCGGGACTGGACCCTACGAGCAGTACTTC
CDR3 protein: CASSPTGTGPYEQYF

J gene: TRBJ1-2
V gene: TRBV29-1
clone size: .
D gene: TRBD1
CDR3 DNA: TGCAGCGTGGCCAGGGAGGGGGCTTATGGCTACACCTTC
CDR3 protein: CSVAREGAYGYTF

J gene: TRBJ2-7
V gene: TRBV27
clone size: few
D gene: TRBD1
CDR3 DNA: TGTGCCAGCAAAGGGACAGGAGCACACTACGAGCAGTACTTC
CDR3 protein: CASKGTGAHYEQYF

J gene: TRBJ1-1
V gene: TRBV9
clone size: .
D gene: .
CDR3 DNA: TGTGCCAGCAGCGTAGGATACTCGGGGGTGGAAGCTTTCTTT
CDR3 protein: CASSVGYSGVEAFF

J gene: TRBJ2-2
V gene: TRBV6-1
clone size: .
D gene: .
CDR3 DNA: TGTGCCAACTCTCCTTGGCGGAGGTCGGGCGGGGAGCTGTTTTTT
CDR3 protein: CANSPWRRSGGELFF

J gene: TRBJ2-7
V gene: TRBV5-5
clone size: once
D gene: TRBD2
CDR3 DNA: TGTGCCAGCAGCTTCTCCGGGAGGCCCGAGTACGAGCAGTACTTC
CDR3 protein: CASSFSGRPEYEQYF

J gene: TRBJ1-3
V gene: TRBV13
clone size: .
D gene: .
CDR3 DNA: TGTGCCAGCAGCTCAGGGACTGGCTCTGGAAACACCATATATTTT
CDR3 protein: CASSSGTGSGNTIYF

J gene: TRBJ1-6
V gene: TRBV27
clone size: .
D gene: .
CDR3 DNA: TGTGCCAGCAGTCCACTGACGGGGATTGAGAGTTCACCCCTCCACTTT
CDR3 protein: CASSPLTGIESSPLHF

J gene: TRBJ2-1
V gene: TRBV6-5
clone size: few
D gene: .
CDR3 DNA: TGTGCCAGCAGTTACTCTCATGATACCTACAATGAGCAGTTCTTC
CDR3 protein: CASSYSHDTYNEQFF

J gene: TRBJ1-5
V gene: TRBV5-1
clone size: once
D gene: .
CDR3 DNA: TGCGCCAGCAGCGAGTCAGATGGGCAGCCCCAGCATTTT
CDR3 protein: CASSESDGQPQHF

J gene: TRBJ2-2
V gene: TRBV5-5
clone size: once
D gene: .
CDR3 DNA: TGTGCCAGCAGCTTGAGCACAGGGAGAGCCGGGGAGCTGTTTTTT
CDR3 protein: CASSLSTGRAGELFF

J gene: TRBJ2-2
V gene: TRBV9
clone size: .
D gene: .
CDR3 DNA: TGTGCCAGCAGCGTAGCAGCGAACACCGGGGAGCTGTTTTTT
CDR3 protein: CASSVAANTGELFF

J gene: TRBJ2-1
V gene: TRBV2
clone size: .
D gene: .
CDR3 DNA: TGTGCCAGCAGTGAGGGGGCGTTTTCTTTCAATGAGCAGTTCTTC
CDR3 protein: CASSEGAFSFNEQFF

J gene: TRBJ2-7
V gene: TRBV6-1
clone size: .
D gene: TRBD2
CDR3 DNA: TGTGCCAGCTCCCAGCTAGCGGGAGGGCCCGACGAGCAGTACTTC
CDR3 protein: CASSQLAGGPDEQYF

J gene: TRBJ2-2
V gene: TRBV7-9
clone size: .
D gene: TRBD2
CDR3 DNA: TGTGCCAGCAGCTCTGGAGGGAGGGACACCGGGGAGCTGTTTTTT
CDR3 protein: CASSSGGRDTGELFF

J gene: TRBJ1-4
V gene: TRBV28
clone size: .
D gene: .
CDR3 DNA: TGTGCCAGCAGTCCCGGAAGTGGGCCTAATGAAAAACTGTTTTTT
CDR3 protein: CASSPGSGPNEKLFF

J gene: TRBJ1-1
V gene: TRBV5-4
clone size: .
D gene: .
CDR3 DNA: TGTGCCAGCAGCTTGATAGGGGGAACTGAAGCTTTCTTT
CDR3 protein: CASSLIGGTEAFF

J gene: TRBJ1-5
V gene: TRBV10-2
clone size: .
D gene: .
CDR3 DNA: TGCGCCAGCAGCGAAAGCGGGGCGGGTCAGCCCCAGCATTTT
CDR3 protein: CASSESGAGQPQHF

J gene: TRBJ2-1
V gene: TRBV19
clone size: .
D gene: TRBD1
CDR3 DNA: TGTGCCAGTAGTATCACCACAGGGGACGAATACTACAATGAGCAGTTCTTC
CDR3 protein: CASSITTGDEYYNEQFF

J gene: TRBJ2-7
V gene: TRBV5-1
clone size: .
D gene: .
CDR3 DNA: TGCGCCAGCAGCTTGGGGGGGATGTCCTACGAGCAGTACTTC
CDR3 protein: CASSLGGMSYEQYF

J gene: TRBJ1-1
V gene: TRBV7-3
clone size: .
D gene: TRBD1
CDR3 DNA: TGTGCCAGTAAAGTAGGACAGGCAGGGACTGAAGCTTTCTTT
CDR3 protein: CASKVGQAGTEAFF

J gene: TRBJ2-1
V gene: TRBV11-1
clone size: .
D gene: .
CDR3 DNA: TGTGCCAGCAGCCCCGGGGAACGGCATATGGATGAGCAGTTCTTC
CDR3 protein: CASSPGERHMDEQFF

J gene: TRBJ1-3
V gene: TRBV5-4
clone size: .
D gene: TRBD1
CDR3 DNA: TGTGCCAGCAGCACGCTGACAGGGGGAGGAAACACCATATATTTT
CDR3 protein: CASSTLTGGGNTIYF

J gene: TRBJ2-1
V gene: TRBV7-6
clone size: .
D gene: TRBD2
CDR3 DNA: TGTGCCAGCAGCACCCGAGCGGGGGGGCTTTACAATGAGCAGTTCTTC
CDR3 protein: CASSTRAGGLYNEQFF

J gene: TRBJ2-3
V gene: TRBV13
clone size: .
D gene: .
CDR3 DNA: TGTGCCAGCAGCCCGAGGGTCACAGATACGCAGTATTTT
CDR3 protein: CASSPRVTDTQYF

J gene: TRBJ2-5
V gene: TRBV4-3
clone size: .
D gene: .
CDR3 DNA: TGCGCCAGCAGCCAAGATCGAAGACAGTGGGAGACCCAGTACTTC
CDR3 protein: CASSQDRRQWETQYF

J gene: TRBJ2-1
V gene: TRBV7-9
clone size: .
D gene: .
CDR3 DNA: TGTGCCAGCACCAAGCCGGATAGGGTGTATGAGCAGTTCTTC
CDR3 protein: CASTKPDRVYEQFF

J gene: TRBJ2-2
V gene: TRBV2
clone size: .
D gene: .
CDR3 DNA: TGTGCCAGCTACGGCCAGGCGAACACCGGGGAGCTGTTTTTT
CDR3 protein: CASYGQANTGELFF

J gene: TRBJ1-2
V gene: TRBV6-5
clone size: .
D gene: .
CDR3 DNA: TGTGCCAGCAGTTATTCCGGGGGCCACTATGGCTACACCTTC
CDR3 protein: CASSYSGGHYGYTF

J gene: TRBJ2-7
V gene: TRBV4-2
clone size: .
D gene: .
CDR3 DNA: TGTGCCAGCAGCCAAGACCCGGGATTGACCTACGAGCAGTACTTC
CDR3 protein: CASSQDPGLTYEQYF

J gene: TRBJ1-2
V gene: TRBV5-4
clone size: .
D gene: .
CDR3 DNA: TGTGCCAGCAGCTTGAAGGGCGGCTATGGCTACACCTTC
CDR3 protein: CASSLKGGYGYTF

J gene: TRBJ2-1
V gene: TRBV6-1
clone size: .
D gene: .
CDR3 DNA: TGTGCCAGCAGTGTCTCTGGTTACAATGAGCAGTTCTTC
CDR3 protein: CASSVSGYNEQFF

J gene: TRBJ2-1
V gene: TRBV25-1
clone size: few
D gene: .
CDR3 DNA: TGTGCCAGCAGAGTGGGAGGCTGGGAGCAGTTCTTC
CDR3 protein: CASRVGGWEQFF

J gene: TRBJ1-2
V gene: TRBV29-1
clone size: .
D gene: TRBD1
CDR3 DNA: TGCAGCGTTGTAGGGACAGGGTTGGACTATGGCTACACCTTC
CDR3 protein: CSVVGTGLDYGYTF

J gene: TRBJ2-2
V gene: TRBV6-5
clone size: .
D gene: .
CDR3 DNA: TGTGCCAGCAGTTACTCGGGGTCCGGGGAGCTGTTTTTT
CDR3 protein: CASSYSGSGELFF

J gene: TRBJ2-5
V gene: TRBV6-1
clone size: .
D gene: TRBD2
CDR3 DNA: TGTGCCAGCAGTGAACTAGCGGGGGGGCAAGAGACCCAGTACTTC
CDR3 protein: CASSELAGGQETQYF

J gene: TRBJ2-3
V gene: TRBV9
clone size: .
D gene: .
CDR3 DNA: TGTGCCAGCAGCGTAGGAGTAGTTAGCACAGATACGCAGTATTTT
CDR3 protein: CASSVGVVSTDTQYF

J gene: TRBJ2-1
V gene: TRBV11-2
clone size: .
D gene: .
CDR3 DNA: TGTGCCAGCAGCTTAGTTAATTTTGGGACCGAGAACAATGAGCAGTTCTTC
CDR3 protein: CASSLVNFGTENNEQFF